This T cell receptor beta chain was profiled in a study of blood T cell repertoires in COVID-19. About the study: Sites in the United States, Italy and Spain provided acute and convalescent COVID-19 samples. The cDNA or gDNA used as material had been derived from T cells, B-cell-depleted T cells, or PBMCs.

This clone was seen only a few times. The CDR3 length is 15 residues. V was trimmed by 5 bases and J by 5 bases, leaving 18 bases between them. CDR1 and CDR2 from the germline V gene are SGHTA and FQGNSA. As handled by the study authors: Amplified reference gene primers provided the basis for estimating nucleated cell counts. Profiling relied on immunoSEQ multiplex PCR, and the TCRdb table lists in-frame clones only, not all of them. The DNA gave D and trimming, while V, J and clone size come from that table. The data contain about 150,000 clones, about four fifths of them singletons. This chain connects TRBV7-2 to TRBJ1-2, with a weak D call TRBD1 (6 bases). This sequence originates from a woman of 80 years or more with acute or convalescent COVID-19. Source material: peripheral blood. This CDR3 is CASSTIQGPGYGYTF. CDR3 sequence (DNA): TGTGCCAGCAGCACCATCCAGGGGCCGGGGTATGGCTACACCTTC.